This T cell receptor beta chain was identified during a study of cytomegalovirus exposure and HLA in healthy donors. Researchers ran the PCR with 60 Vbeta and 13 Jbeta primers. Measured with immunoSEQ multiplex PCR; TCRdb has only the in-frame clones, and not every one. The sample has roughly 51,000 clones; the top ten hold 11%. CDR3 length: 17 residues. Germline CDR1 and CDR2: SGHRS and YFSETQ. Trimming cost V 0 bases and J 4 bases, with 18 bases left between them. What was sequenced was PBMCs. The receptor comes from a woman aged 50 to 60 in good health and CMV-seropositive. V is TRBV5-1 and J is TRBJ2-3; TRBD1 is a possible D gene (6 bases). Here the CDR3 reads CASSLVPLQGGADTQYF. For the CDR3, the DNA is TGCGCCAGCAGCTTGGTACCCCTACAGGGTGGGGCAGATACGCAGTATTTT. The variable domain in full, completed from reference TRBV5-1 and TRBJ2-3, reads KAGVTQTPRYLIKTRGQQVTLSCSPISGHRSVSWYQQTPGQGLQFLFEYFSETQRNKGNFPGRFSGRQFSNSRSEMNVSTLELGDSALYLCASSLVPLQGGADTQYFGPGTRLTVL.